The T cell receptor beta chain under discussion was sequenced for a study of T cell repertoires in cytomegalovirus infection. Study at large: Through public TCR beta signatures, both CMV infection and matching HLA type were indicated. Regarding the study as a whole: The ex vivo response showed dominance by HLA-C-restricted CMV-specific TCR beta clonotypes. Public TCR beta family frequency separated CMV-and-HLA carriers, including in an independent cohort.

A word on this clonotype: Its antigen is as yet unknown.

MiXCR, run by TCRdb on the reads, gives a single entry per CDR3 protein. The sample lists some 600,000 distinct CDR3 sequences; about 24% were seen once. There are 17 residues in the CDR3. The V and J ends lost 0 bases and 0 bases respectively, with 11 bases between them. CDR1 is SGHVS and CDR2 is FNYEAQ in the germline V gene. V and J are TRBV7-6 and TRBJ2-2; D tentatively reads TRBD1 or TRBD2 (5 bases each). Sequenced: CD8+ T cells from PBMCs. The source of this sequence is a human donor in good health (CMV status not recorded). Some clones in this sample may be carry-over from other donors' samples. CDR3 sequence reads: CASSLAPGRANTGELFF. The CDR3 coding sequence is TGTGCCAGCAGCTTAGCCCCGGGACGGGCGAACACCGGGGAGCTGTTTTTT.